These 7 T cell receptor beta chains were all obtained from the same sample, sequenced in a study of beta chain features in type 1 diabetes. Expressed TCRB transcripts were sequenced because the isolated RNA had all been reverse transcribed beforehand. Generated by immunoSEQ multiplex PCR, the TCRdb table keeps only in-frame clones and is missing some. This repertoire shows a few hundred thousand clones, 13% found once; its top ten account for approximately 0.016%. What these receptors recognize is not known. Study results and limitations: Across all four CD4+ subsets, people with type 1 diabetes showed modestly shorter TCRB CDR3s.

The sample comprised naive CD4+ T cells from blood. These receptor sequences come from a young woman with type 1 diabetes.

Only a few counts were recorded for this clone. The chain carries TRBV6-5 and TRBJ1-1, with 7 bases aligning to TRBD1. The CDR3 runs to 14 residues. Trimming at V came to 5 bases and at J to 5 bases, leaving 8 bases not matched to a gene. Germline V gene data show CDR1 as MNHEY and CDR2 as SVGAGI. As DNA, the CDR3 is TGTGCCAGCAGTCTGACAGGGATACTAACTGAAGCTTTCTTT. Translating gives CASSLTGILTEAFF.

The rearrangement links TRBV14 to TRBJ2-4, with a weak D call TRBD1 (6 bases). V dropped 4 bases and J dropped 8 bases, with 15 bases sitting between them. The CDR3 loop spans 14 amino acids. Looked up from germline, CDR1 is SGHDN and CDR2 is FVKESK. DNA for the CDR3: TGTGCCAGCAGCCCCCTATCTCCAGGGGACATTCAGTACTTC. Encoded protein: CASSPLSPGDIQYF.

The chain links TRBV9 to TRBJ1-3, with unresolved D. The ends were cut back, 4 bases at V and 1 base at J, with 3 bases in the middle. Per the germline V gene, CDR1 is SGDLS and CDR2 is YYNGEE. This CDR3 contains 12 residues. The CDR3 region is CASSQSGNTIYF. The CDR3 DNA reads TGTGCCAGCAGCCAGTCTGGAAACACCATATATTTT.

This clone was seen more than once but under ten times. The chain links TRBV18 to TRBJ2-7; tentative D call: TRBD2 (6 bases). In germline, CDR1 is KGHSH, CDR2 LQKENI. The CDR3 runs 15 residues. Trimming cost V 4 bases and J 3 bases, with 16 bases left between them. CDR3 in DNA: TGTGCCAGCTCACTTAGCCAGGAGGGCGTCTACGAGCAGTACTTC. The encoded protein is CASSLSQEGVYEQYF. Full variable domain (outside the CDR3, taken from reference TRBV18 and TRBJ2-7): NAGVMQNPRHLVRRRGQEARLRCSPMKGHSHVYWYRQLPEEGLKFMVYLQKENIIDESGMPKERFSAEFPKEGPSILRIQQVVRGDSAAYFCASSLSQEGVYEQYFGPGTRLTVT.

The chain couples TRBV29-1 to TRBJ1-1; D gene uncertain. Germline loops: CDR1 SQVTM, CDR2 ANQGSEA. The germline V and J ends were trimmed by 6 bases and 5 bases, with 13 bases remaining between them. This CDR3 spans 12 amino acids. The CDR3 nucleotides read TGCAGCGTCAAGACGGTCGGGACTGAAGCTTTCTTT. The encoded protein is CSVKTVGTEAFF.

V gene TRBV15 combines with J gene TRBJ1-1; D gene uncertain. The germline CDR1 and CDR2 sequences are LNHNV and YYDKDF (reference sequence). Trimming cost V 9 bases and J 1 base, with 18 bases left between them. CDR3 length: 15 amino acids. The chain's CDR3 is CATGKGGFTNTEAFF. The CDR3 DNA reads TGTGCCACTGGAAAGGGAGGATTTACGAACACTGAAGCTTTCTTT.

The chain uses TRBV30 and TRBJ2-1; tentatively, D is TRBD1 (6 bases). Trimming left V 4 bases short and J 8 bases short, with 15 bases between. The length of the CDR3 is 13 residues. CDR1 GTSNPN and CDR2 SVGIG come from the germline V gene (reference sequence). This CDR3 is CAWKGDFLDEQFF. CDR3 sequence (DNA): TGTGCCTGGAAGGGGGATTTCCTCGATGAGCAGTTCTTC.